The 13 T cell receptor beta chains given below trace back to one sample, sequenced in a study of beta chain features in type 1 diabetes. What was sequenced were expressed TCRB transcripts, since all of the isolated RNA had been reverse transcribed. Libraries were prepared by immunoSEQ multiplex PCR; TCRdb keeps only in-frame clonotypes and omits some of them. The sample lists around 340,000 clones; 9.3% were seen once. Notes on the study in general: All four CD4+ subsets of Type 1 diabetes patients contained TCRB CDR3s that were moderately but significantly shorter.

No antigen has been assigned to these receptors. Sequenced material: central memory CD4+ T cells from blood. These receptors all come from a man aged 25-45 years with type 1 diabetes.

The genes are TRBV11-2 and TRBJ1-4, with D maybe TRBD1 (6 bases). Trimming stripped 5 bases from V and 7 bases from J, with 14 bases between. Per germline, CDR1 SGHAT and CDR2 FQNNGV. This CDR3 is built from 14 residues. In DNA, the CDR3 is TGTGCCAGCAGCCGAGGGGACATGAGTGAAAAACTGTTTTTT. Protein sequence: CASSRGDMSEKLFF.

In its sample, this clone was seen a few times. The chain links TRBV7-6 to TRBJ1-6; TRBD1 agrees at 8 bases. The CDR3 spans 15 residues. The germline gives CDR1 SGHVS, CDR2 FNYEAQ. V was clipped by 1 base and J by 7 bases; unmatched bases: 3. The CDR3 protein is CASSLVAGGNSPLHF. The CDR3 coding sequence is TGTGCCAGCAGCTTAGTCGCAGGGGGCAATTCACCCCTCCACTTT. Complete variable domain (other parts from reference TRBV7-6 and TRBJ1-6): GAGVSQSPRYKVTKRGQDVALRCDPISGHVSLYWYRQALGQGPEFLTYFNYEAQQDKSGLPNDRFSAERPEGSISTLTIQRTEQRDSAMYRCASSLVAGGNSPLHFGNGTRLTVT.

V is TRBV7-2 and J is TRBJ1-6; D not certain. CDR1 is SGHTA and CDR2 is FQGNSA in the germline V gene. The CDR3 contains 12 residues. Trimming shortened V by 2 bases and J by 10 bases, and 6 bases separated the two germline ends. CDR3 sequence (DNA): TGTGCCAGCAGCTTATTACCCTCACCCCTCCACTTT. It yields the protein CASSLLPSPLHF.

V is TRBV5-1 and J is TRBJ1-1, with D hard to call. V lost 5 bases and J 0 bases, leaving 8 bases between the germline ends. The CDR3 has 13 residues. Germline V gives CDR1 SGHRS, CDR2 YFSETQ. CDR3 coding DNA: TGCGCCAGCAGTGCGGACCTGAACACTGAAGCTTTCTTT. As protein: CASSADLNTEAFF.

The rearrangement links TRBV30 to TRBJ1-5; TRBD1 aligns across 9 bases. The trim removed 2 bases at V and 6 bases at J, leaving 5 bases unmatched. Germline CDR1 reads GTSNPN; CDR2 reads SVGIG (reference sequence). The CDR3 runs 14 residues. The CDR3: CAWSRGQGGQPQHF. The CDR3 region has the DNA TGTGCCTGGAGTAGGGGACAGGGTGGTCAGCCCCAGCATTTT.

This clone appeared many times. Other DNA sequences from this sample encode an identical CDR3 as well. The chain employs TRBV29-1 and TRBJ2-3; the D gene is possibly TRBD2 (5 bases). Germline CDR1 and CDR2: SQVTM and ANQGSEA. CDR3 length: 14 residues. V gave up 4 bases and J gave up 0 bases, with 11 bases separating them. Written as DNA, the CDR3 is TGCAGCGTTGCAAGCGGTGGAAGCACAGATACGCAGTATTTT. This gives the protein CSVASGGSTDTQYF.

This clone has just a few counts. This sequence joins TRBV5-4 and TRBJ1-2; D remains unclear. Germline lookup yields CDR1 SGHNT and CDR2 YYREEE (reference sequence). V lost 4 bases to trimming and J lost 1 base, with 11 bases between them. This CDR3 contains 14 residues. The CDR3: CASSQSGVNYGYTF. The CDR3 DNA is TGTGCCAGCAGCCAATCTGGAGTTAACTATGGCTACACCTTC.

This clone has more than one count but fewer than ten. The J gene is TRBJ2-6, the V gene TRBV5-4; possible D gene TRBD2, 6 bases. V shed 4 bases and J shed 0 bases, with 17 bases lying between them. Germline values: CDR1 SGHNT, CDR2 YYREEE (reference sequence). The CDR3 covers 18 residues. This CDR3 reads CASSRTSGPSSGANVLTF. The DNA of the CDR3 is TGTGCCAGCAGCAGAACAAGCGGGCCTAGCTCTGGGGCCAACGTCCTGACTTTC.

This clone was detected only a few times. The V and J genes are TRBV30 and TRBJ1-6; D uncertain. The CDR3 spans 11 residues. V was trimmed by 2 bases and J by 13 bases, leaving 9 bases between them. From germline, CDR1 is GTSNPN and CDR2 SVGIG (reference sequence). The CDR3 nucleotides are TGTGCCTGGAGTACGTCCCCGCCCCTCCACTTT. Translated, it gives CAWSTSPPLHF.

This clone was counted at least ten times. This chain joins TRBV18 and TRBJ2-1, with a weak D call TRBD1 (6 bases). Trimming removed 3 bases from V and 10 bases from J, with 13 bases in between. The CDR3 spans 13 residues. Looked up from germline, CDR1 is KGHSH and CDR2 is LQKENI. CDR3 DNA sequence: TGTGCCAGCTCACCGGTTCCAGGGGTAGAGCAGTTCTTC. The encoded protein is CASSPVPGVEQFF.

This clone was detected many times. The rearrangement joins TRBV28 to TRBJ1-2; the D gene is possibly TRBD1 (5 bases). Germline V gene data show CDR1 as MDHEN and CDR2 as SYDVKM. Between the trimmed V and J ends, which lost 6 bases and 0 bases, there was a span of 11 bases. The CDR3 loop spans 14 amino acids. The CDR3 region is CASRFGATNYGYTF. CDR3 sequence (DNA): TGTGCCAGCAGGTTCGGGGCCACTAACTATGGCTACACCTTC.

The rearrangement links TRBV7-8 to TRBJ1-3, with 7 positions matching TRBD1. Looked up from germline, CDR1 is SGHVS and CDR2 is FQNEAQ. With V trimmed by 3 bases and J by 0 bases, 5 bases remained unmatched. The CDR3 extends over 16 amino acids. DNA of the CDR3: TGTGCCAGCAGCTTGGGACAGTCCTCCTCTGGAAACACCATATATTTT. Its protein is CASSLGQSSSGNTIYF.

This clone was picked up a small number of times. The genes are TRBV9 and TRBJ2-7; D not certain. This CDR3 is 15 amino acids long. Trimming cost V 4 bases and J 0 bases, with 14 bases left between them. CDR1 and CDR2 (germline): SGDLS, YYNGEE. CDR3 sequence (DNA): TGTGCCAGCAGCCCCAACCTGGACGGCTCCTACGAGCAGTACTTC. As protein: CASSPNLDGSYEQYF.